This T cell receptor beta chain is drawn from a study of blood T cell repertoires in COVID-19. About the study: There were acute and convalescent COVID-19 samples, and they came from the United States, Italy and Spain. T cells, B-cell-depleted T cells, or PBMCs provided the cDNA or gDNA that served as material.

Cohorts were based on clinical histories the participants reported. The CDR3 covers 14 residues. In germline, CDR1 is SGHRS, CDR2 YFSETQ. V was pared by 4 bases and J by 4 bases, with 4 bases of the junction left unmatched. In the original analysis: Amplification from reference gene primers served as the basis for estimated nucleated cell counts. Assay used: immunoSEQ multiplex PCR; TCRdb lists only in-frame clones, some missing. That table supplies the V and J calls and clone size; D and trimming were determined from the DNA. This table holds fewer than 350,000 clones, 65% to 90% found once. Sequencing input: PBMCs or T cells enriched from blood (not recorded which). The chain joins TRBV5-1 to TRBJ2-7; TRBD1 matches 11 bases. The clonotype comes from a middle-aged woman with acute COVID-19. The CDR3 DNA reads as TGCGCCAGCAGCGCGGGGACAGGGGGGTACGAGCAGTACTTC. It translates to CASSAGTGGYEQYF.